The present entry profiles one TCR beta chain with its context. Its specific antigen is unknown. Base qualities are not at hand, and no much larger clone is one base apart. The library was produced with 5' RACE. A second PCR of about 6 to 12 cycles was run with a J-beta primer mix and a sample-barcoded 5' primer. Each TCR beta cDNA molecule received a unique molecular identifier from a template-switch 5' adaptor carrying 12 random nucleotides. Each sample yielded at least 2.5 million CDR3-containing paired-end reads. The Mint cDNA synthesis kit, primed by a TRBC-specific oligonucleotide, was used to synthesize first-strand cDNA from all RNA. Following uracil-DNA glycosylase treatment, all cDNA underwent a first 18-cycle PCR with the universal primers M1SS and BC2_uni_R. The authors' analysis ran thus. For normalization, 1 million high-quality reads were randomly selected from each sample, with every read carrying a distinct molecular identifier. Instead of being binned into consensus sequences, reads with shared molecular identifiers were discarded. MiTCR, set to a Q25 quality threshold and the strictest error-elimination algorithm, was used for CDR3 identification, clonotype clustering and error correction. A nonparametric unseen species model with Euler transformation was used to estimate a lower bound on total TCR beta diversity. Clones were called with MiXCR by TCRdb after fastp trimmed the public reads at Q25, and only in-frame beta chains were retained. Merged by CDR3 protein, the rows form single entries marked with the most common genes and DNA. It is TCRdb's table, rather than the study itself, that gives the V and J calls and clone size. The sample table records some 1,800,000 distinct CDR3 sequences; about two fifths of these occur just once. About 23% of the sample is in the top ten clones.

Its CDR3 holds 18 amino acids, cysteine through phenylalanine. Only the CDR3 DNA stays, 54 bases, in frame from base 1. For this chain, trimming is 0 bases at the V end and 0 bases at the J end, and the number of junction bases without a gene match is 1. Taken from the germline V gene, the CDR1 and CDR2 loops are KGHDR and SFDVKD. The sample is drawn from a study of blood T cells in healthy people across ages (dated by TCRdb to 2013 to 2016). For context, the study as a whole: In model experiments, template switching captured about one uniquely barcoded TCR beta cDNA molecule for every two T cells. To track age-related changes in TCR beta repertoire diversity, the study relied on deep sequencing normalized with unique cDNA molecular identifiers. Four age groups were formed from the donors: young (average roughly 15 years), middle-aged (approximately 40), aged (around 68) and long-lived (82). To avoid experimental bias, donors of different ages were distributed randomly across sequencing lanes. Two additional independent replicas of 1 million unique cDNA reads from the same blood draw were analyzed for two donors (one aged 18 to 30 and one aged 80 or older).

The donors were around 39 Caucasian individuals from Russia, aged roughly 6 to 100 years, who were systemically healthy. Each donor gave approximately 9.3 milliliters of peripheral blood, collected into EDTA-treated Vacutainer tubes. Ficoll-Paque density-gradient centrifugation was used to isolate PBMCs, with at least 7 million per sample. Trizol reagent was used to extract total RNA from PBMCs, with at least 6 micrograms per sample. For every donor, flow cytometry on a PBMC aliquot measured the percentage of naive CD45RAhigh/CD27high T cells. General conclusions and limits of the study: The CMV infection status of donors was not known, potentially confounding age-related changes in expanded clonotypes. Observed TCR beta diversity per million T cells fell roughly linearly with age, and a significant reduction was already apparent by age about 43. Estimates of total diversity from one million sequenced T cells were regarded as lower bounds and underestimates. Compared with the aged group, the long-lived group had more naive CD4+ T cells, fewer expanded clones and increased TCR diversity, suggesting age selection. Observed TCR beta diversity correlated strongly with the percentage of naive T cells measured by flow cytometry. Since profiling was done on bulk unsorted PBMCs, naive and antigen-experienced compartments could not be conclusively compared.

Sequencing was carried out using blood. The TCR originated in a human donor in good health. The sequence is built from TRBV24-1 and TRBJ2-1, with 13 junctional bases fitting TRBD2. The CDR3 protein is CATSDLGTSGASYNEQFF. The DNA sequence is TGTGCCACCAGTGATTTGGGGACTAGCGGGGCCTCCTACAATGAGCAGTTCTTC.